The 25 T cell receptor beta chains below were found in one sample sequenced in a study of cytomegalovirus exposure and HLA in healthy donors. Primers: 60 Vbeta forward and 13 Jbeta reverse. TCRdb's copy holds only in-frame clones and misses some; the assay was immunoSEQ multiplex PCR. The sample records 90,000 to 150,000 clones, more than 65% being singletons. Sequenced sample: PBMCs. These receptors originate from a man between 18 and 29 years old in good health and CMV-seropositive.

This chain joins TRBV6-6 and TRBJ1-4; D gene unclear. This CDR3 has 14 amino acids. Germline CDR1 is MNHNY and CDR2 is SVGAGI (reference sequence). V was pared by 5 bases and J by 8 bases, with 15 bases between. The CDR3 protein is CASSDRGGREKLFF. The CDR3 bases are TGTGCCAGCAGTGATCGGGGAGGGAGGGAAAAACTGTTTTTT.

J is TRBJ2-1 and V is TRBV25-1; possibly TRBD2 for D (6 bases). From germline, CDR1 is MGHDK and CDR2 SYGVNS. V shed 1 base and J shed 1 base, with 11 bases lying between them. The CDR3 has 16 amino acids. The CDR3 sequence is CASSEWTGESYNEQFF. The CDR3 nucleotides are TGTGCCAGCAGTGAATGGACGGGAGAGTCCTACAATGAGCAGTTCTTC.

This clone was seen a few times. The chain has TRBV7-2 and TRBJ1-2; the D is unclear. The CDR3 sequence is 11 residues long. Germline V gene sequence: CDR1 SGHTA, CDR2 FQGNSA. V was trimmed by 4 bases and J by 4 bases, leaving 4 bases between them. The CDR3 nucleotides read TGTGCCAGCAGCTCCAGCTATGGCTACACCTTC. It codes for CASSSSYGYTF.

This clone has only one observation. This CDR3 reads CASSGGQGSIYEQYF. The CDR3 nucleotides read TGTGCCAGCTCAGGCGGACAGGGGAGCATATACGAGCAGTACTTC. This rearrangement joins TRBV18 to TRBJ2-7; 9 bases map to TRBD1. Per germline, CDR1 KGHSH and CDR2 LQKENI. This CDR3 comprises 15 residues. V lost 5 bases and J lost 4; bases outside the gene matches: 9.

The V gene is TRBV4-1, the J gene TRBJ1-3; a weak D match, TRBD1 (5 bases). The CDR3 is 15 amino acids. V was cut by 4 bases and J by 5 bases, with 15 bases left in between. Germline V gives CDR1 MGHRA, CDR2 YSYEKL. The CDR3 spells CASSPTGEVRNTIYF. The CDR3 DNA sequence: TGCGCCAGCAGCCCTACGGGGGAGGTTCGAAACACCATATATTTT.

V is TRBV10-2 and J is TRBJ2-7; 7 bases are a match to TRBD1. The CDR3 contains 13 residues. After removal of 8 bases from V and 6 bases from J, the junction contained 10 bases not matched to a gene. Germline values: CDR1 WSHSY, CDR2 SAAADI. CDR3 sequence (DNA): TGCGCCAGCGGGGGACAGCCGCCTTGCGAGCAGTACTTC. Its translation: CASGGQPPCEQYF.

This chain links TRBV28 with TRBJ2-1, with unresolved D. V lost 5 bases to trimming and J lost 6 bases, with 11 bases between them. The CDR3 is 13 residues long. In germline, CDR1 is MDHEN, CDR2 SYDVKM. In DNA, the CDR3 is TGTGCCAGCAGTCCGAGGTGGCTCAATGAGCAGTTCTTC. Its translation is CASSPRWLNEQFF.

The CDR3 DNA reads as TGTGCCAGCAGCGAGGGGGACGGAACCTACGAGCAGTACTTC. This gives the protein CASSEGDGTYEQYF. This chain uses TRBV9 with TRBJ2-7; possible D gene TRBD1, 6 bases. Trimming took 3 bases from V and 2 from J, leaving 12 bases between them. This CDR3 is built from 14 residues. CDR1 is SGDLS, CDR2 YYNGEE, per germline.

The CDR3 DNA sequence: TGTGCCAGCCGGGACAGGCACTATGGCTACACCTTC. Its protein product is CASRDRHYGYTF. V is TRBV27 and J is TRBJ1-2; 8 bases are shared with TRBD1. Germline V gene sequence: CDR1 MNHEY, CDR2 SMNVEV (reference sequence). V lost 8 bases and J lost 3; bases outside the gene matches: 2. The CDR3 spans 12 residues.

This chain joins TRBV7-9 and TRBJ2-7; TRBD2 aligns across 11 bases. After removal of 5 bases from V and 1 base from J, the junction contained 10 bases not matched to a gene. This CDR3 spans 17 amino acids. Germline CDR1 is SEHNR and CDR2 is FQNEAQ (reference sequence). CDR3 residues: CASSPKTSGASSYEQYF. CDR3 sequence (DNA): TGTGCCAGCAGCCCGAAGACTAGCGGGGCCTCATCCTACGAGCAGTACTTC. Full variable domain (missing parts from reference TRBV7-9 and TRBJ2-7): DTGVSQNPRHKITKRGQNVTFRCDPISEHNRLYWYRQTLGQGPEFLTYFQNEAQLEKSRLLSDRFSAERPKGSFSTLEIQRTEQGDSAMYLCASSPKTSGASSYEQYFGPGTRLTVT.

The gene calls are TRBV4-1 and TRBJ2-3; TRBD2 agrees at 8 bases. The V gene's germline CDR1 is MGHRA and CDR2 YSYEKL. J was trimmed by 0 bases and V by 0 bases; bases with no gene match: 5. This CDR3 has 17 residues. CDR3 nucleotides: TGCGCCAGCAGCCAAGACAGGGCTAGCGGGAGCACAGATACGCAGTATTTT. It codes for CASSQDRASGSTDTQYF.

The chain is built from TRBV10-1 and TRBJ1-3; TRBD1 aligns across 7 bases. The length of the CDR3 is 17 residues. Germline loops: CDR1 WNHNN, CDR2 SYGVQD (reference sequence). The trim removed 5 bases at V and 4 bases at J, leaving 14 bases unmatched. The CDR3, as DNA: TGCGCCAGCAGTCAACTACGGACAGGAGCTAGCGGAAACACCATATATTTT. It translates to CASSQLRTGASGNTIYF.

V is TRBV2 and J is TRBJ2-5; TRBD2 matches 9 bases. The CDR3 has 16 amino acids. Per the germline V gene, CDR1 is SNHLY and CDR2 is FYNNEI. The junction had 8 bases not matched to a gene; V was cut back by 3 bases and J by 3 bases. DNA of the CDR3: TGTGCCAGCAGTGACGGTAGCGGGGGACTAAAAGAGACCCAGTACTTC. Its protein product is CASSDGSGGLKETQYF. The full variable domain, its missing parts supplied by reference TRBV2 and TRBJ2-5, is EPEVTQTPSHQVTQMGQEVILRCVPISNHLYFYWYRQILGQKVEFLVSFYNNEISEKSEIFDDQFSVERPDGSNFTLKIRSTKLEDSAMYFCASSDGSGGLKETQYFGPGTRLLVL.

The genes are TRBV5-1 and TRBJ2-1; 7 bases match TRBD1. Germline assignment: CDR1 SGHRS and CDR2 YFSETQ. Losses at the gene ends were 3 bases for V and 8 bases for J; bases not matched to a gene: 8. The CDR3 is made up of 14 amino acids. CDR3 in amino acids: CASSSYRGYYEQFF. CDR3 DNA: TGCGCCAGCAGCTCGTACAGGGGTTACTATGAGCAGTTCTTC.

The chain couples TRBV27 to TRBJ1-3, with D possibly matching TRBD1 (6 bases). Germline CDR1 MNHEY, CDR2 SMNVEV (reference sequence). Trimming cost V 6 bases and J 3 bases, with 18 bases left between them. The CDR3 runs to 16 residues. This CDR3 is CASSLKGGQYGNTIYF. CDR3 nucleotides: TGTGCCAGCAGCCTGAAGGGGGGGCAATATGGAAACACCATATATTTT.

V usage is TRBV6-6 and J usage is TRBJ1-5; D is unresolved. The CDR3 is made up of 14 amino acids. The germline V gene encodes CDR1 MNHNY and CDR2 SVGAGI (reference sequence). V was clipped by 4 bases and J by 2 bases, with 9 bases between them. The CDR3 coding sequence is TGTGCCAGCAGTTCCGGGGATGGCAATCAGCCCCAGCATTTT. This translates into CASSSGDGNQPQHF.

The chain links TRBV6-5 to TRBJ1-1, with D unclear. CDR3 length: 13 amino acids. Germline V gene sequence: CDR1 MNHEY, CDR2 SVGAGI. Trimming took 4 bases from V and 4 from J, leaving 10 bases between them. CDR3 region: CASSFSGGTEAFF. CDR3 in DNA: TGTGCCAGCAGTTTCTCAGGAGGCACTGAAGCTTTCTTT.

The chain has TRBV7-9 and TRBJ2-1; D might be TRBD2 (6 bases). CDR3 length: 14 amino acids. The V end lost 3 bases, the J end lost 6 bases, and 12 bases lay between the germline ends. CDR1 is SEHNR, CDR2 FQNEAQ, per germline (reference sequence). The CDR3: CASSLWDSSNEQFF. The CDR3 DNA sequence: TGTGCCAGCAGCTTGTGGGACTCTTCCAATGAGCAGTTCTTC. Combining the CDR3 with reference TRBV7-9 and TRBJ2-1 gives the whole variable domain DTGVSQNPRHKITKRGQNVTFRCDPISEHNRLYWYRQTLGQGPEFLTYFQNEAQLEKSRLLSDRFSAERPKGSFSTLEIQRTEQGDSAMYLCASSLWDSSNEQFFGPGTRLTVL.

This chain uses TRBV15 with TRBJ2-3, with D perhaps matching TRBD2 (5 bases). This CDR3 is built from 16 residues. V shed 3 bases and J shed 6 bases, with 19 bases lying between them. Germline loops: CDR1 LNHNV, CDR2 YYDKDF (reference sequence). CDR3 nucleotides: TGTGCCACCAGCAGCCTCCGAGGGATCCCCGGGGATACGCAGTATTTT. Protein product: CATSSLRGIPGDTQYF.

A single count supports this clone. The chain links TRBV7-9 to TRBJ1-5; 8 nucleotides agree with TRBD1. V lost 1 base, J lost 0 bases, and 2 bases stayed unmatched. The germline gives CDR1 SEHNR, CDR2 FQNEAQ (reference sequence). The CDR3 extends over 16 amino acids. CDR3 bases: TGTGCCAGCAGCTTAGGGACAGGGAATAGCAATCAGCCCCAGCATTTT. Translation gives CASSLGTGNSNQPQHF.

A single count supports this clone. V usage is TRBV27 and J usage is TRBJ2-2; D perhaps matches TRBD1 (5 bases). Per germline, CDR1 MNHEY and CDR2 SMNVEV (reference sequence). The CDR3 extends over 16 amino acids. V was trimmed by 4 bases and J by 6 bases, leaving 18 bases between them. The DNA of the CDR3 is TGTGCCAGCAGTTCCCCTCCTGAAGGGGTCGCCGGGGAGCTGTTTTTT. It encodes CASSSPPEGVAGELFF.

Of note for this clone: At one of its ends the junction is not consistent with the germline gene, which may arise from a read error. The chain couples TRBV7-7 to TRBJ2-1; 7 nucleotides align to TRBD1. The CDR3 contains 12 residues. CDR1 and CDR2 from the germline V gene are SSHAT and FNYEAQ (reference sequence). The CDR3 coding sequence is TGTGCTAGCAGCTCCCGAGGGGGCGAGCAGTTCTTC. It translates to CASSSRGGEQFF.

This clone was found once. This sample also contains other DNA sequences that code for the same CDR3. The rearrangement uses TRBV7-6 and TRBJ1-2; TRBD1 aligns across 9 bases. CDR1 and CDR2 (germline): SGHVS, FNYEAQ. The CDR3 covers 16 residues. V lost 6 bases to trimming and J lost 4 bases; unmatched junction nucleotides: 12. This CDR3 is CASSALPGQGSYGYTF. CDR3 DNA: TGTGCCAGCAGTGCCTTGCCGGGACAGGGTAGCTATGGCTACACCTTC.

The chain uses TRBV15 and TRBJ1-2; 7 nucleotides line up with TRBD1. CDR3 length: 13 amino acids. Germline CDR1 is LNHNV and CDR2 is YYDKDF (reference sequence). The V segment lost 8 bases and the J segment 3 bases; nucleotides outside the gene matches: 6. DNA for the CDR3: TGTGCCACCGCCCAGGGGGTGGACTATGGCTACACCTTC. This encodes CATAQGVDYGYTF.

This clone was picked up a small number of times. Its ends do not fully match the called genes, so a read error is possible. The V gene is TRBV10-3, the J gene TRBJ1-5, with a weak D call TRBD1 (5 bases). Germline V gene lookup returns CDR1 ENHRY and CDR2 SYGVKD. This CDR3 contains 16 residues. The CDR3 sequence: CASSYRRVDSNQPQHF. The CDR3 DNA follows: TGTGCCAGCAGTTACAGGAGGGTCGATAGCAATCAGCCCCAGCATTTT.